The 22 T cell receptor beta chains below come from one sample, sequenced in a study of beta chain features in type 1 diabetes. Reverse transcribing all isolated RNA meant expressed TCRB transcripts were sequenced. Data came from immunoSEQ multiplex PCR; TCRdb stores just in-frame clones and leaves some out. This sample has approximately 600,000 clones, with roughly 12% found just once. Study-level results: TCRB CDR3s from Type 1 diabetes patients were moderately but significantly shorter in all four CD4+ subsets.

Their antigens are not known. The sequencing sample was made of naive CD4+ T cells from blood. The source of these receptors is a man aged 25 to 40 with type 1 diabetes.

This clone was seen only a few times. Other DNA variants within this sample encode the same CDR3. The CDR3 is CASSLGQNNQPQHF. The CDR3 DNA sequence: TGTGCCAGCAGCTTAGGGCAGAACAATCAGCCCCAGCATTTT. V gene TRBV7-6 combines with J gene TRBJ1-5; D is undetermined. V was shortened by 1 base and J by 3 bases, with 7 bases between the two germline ends. From germline, CDR1 is SGHVS and CDR2 FNYEAQ. The CDR3 runs 14 residues.

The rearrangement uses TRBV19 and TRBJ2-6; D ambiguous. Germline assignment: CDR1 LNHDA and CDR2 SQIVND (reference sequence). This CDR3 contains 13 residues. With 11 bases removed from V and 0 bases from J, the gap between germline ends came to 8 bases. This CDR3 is CAGRNSGANVLTF. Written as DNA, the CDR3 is TGTGCCGGTCGAAACTCTGGGGCCAACGTCCTGACTTTC.

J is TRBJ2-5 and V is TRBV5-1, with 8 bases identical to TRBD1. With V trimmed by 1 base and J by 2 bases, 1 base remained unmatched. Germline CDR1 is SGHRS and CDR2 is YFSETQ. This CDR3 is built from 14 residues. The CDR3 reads CASSLYRGQETQYF. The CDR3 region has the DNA TGCGCCAGCAGCTTGTACAGGGGGCAAGAGACCCAGTACTTC. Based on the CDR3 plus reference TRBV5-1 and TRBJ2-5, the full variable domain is KAGVTQTPRYLIKTRGQQVTLSCSPISGHRSVSWYQQTPGQGLQFLFEYFSETQRNKGNFPGRFSGRQFSNSRSEMNVSTLELGDSALYLCASSLYRGQETQYFGPGTRLLVL.

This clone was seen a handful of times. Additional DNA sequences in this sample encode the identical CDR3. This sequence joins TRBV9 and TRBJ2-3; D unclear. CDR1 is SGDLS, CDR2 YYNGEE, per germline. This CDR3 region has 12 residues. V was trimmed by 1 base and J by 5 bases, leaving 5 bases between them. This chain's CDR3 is CASSVSGDTQYF. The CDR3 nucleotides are TGTGCCAGCAGCGTATCGGGAGATACGCAGTATTTT.

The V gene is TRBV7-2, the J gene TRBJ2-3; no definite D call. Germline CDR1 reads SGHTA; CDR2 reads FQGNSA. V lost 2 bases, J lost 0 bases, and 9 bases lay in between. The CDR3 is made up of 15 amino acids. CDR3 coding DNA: TGTGCCAGCAGCTTACGAGTTTGGAGCACAGATACGCAGTATTTT. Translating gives CASSLRVWSTDTQYF.

The CDR3 bases are TGTGCCAGCAGCTTAGGATATGACAGATCCGAGCAGTACTTC. Translation gives CASSLGYDRSEQYF. The chain combines TRBV13 with TRBJ2-7; TRBD1 might be the D (5 bases). The CDR3 has 14 residues. V shed 0 bases and J shed 6 bases, with 12 bases lying between them. CDR1 is PRHDT and CDR2 is FYEKMQ in the germline V gene (reference sequence). The entire variable domain, with the rest obtained from reference TRBV13 and TRBJ2-7, is as follows: AAGVIQSPRHLIKEKRETATLKCYPIPRHDTVYWYQQGPGQDPQFLISFYEKMQSDKGSIPDRFSAQQFSDYHSELNMSSLELGDSALYFCASSLGYDRSEQYFGPGTRLTVT.

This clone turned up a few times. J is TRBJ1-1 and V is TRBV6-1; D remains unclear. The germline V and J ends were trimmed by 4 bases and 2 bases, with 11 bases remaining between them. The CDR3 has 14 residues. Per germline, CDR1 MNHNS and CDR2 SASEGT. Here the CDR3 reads CASSAAPVNTEAFF. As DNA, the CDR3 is TGTGCCAGCAGTGCGGCGCCAGTTAACACTGAAGCTTTCTTT.

The chain's CDR3 is CASSQAGGYGYTF. The CDR3 DNA follows: TGTGCCAGCAGCCAGGCAGGCGGGTATGGCTACACCTTC. The chain recombines TRBV7-9 with TRBJ1-2; D is unclear. Trimming removed 5 bases at V and 5 bases at J, with 12 bases between. This CDR3 contains 13 residues. The germline gives CDR1 SEHNR, CDR2 FQNEAQ (reference sequence).

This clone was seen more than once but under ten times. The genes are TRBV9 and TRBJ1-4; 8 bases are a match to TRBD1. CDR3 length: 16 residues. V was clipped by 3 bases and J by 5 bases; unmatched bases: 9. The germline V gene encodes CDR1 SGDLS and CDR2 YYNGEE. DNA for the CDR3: TGTGCCAGCAGCGCTCGACAGGGGAGTGGGAATGAAAAACTGTTTTTT. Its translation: CASSARQGSGNEKLFF. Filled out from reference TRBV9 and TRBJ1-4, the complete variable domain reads DSGVTQTPKHLITATGQRVTLRCSPRSGDLSVYWYQQSLDQGLQFLIQYYNGEERAKGNILERFSAQQFPDLHSELNLSSLELGDSALYFCASSARQGSGNEKLFFGSGTQLSVL.

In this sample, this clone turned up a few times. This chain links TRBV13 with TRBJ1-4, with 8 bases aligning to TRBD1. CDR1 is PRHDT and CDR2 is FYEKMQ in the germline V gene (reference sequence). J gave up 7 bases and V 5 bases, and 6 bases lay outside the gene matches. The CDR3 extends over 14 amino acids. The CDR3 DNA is TGTGCCAGCAGCCTCGGACAGGGAGTTGAAAAACTGTTTTTT. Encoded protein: CASSLGQGVEKLFF.

The CDR3 nucleotides read TGTGCCAGCAGCTTGGTTGCCCCCGCGGGGTCACCCCTCCACTTT. It encodes CASSLVAPAGSPLHF. This sequence joins TRBV5-6 and TRBJ1-6; D call uncertain. The germline CDR1 and CDR2 sequences are SGHDT and YYEEEE. The CDR3 length is 15 residues. Between the trimmed V and J ends, which lost 0 bases and 10 bases, there was a span of 14 bases.

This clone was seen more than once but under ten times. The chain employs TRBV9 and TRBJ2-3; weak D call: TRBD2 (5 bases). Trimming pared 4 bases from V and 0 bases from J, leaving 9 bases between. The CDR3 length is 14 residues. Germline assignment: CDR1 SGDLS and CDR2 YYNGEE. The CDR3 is CASSSRTSTDTQYF. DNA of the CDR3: TGTGCCAGCAGCTCAAGGACTAGCACAGATACGCAGTATTTT.

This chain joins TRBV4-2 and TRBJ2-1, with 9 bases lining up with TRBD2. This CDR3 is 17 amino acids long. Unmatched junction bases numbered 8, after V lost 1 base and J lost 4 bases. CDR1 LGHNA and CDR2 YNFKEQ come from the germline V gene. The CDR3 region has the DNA TGTGCCAGCAGCCAAGCCTTAGCGGGGGCCCCGTACAATGAGCAGTTCTTC. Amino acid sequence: CASSQALAGAPYNEQFF.

The CDR3 protein is CASPQVSGANVLTF. CDR3 nucleotides: TGTGCCTCCCCACAGGTCTCTGGGGCCAACGTCCTGACTTTC. The chain recombines TRBV30 with TRBJ2-6, with D possibly being TRBD1 (5 bases). This CDR3 spans 14 amino acids. V shed 7 bases and J shed 0 bases, with 10 bases lying between them. Germline lookup yields CDR1 GTSNPN and CDR2 SVGIG (reference sequence).

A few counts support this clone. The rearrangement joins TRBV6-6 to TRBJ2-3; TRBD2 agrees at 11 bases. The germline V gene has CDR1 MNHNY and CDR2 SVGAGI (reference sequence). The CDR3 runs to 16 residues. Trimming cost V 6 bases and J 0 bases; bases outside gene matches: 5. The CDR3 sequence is CASRRRLAGSTDTQYF. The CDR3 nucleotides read TGTGCCAGCAGACGTCGACTAGCGGGGAGCACAGATACGCAGTATTTT.

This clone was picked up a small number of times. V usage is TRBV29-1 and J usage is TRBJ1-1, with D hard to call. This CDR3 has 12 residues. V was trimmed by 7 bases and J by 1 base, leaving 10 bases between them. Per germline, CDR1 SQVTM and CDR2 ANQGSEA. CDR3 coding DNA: TGCAGCGCCCGGACTGAGAACACTGAAGCTTTCTTT. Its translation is CSARTENTEAFF. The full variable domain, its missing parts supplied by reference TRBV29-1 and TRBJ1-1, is SAVISQKPSRDICQRGTSLTIQCQVDSQVTMMFWYRQQPGQSLTLIATANQGSEATYESGFVIDKFPISRPNLTFSTLTVSNMSPEDSSIYLCSARTENTEAFFGQGTRLTVV.

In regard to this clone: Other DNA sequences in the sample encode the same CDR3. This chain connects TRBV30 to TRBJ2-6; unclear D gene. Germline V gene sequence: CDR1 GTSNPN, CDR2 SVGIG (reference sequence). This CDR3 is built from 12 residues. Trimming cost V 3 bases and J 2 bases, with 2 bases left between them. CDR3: CAWRAGANVLTF. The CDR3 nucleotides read TGTGCCTGGAGGGCTGGGGCCAACGTCCTGACTTTC.

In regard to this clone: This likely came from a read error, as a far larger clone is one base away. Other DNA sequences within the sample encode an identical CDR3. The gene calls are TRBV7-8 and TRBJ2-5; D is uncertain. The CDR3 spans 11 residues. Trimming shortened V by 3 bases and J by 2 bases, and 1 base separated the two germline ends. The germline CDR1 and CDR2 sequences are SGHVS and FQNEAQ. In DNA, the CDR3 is TGTGCCAGCAGCTTGCAAGAGACCCAGTACTTC. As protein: CASSLQETQYF. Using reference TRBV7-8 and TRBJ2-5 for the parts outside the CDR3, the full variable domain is GAGVSQSPRYKVAKRGQDVALRCDPISGHVSLFWYQQALGQGPEFLTYFQNEAQLDKSGLPSDRFFAERPEGSVSTLKIQRTQQEDSAVYLCASSLQETQYFGPGTRLLVL.

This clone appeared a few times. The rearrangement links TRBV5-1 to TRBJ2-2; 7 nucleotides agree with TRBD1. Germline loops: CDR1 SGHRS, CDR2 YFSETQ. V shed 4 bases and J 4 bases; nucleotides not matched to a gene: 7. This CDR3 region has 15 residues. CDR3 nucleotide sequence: TGCGCCAGCAGCGCAATACAGGGGCCCACCGGGGAGCTGTTTTTT. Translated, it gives CASSAIQGPTGELFF.

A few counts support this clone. CDR3 sequence: CASSQAGRPAQDTQYF. CDR3 nucleotides: TGTGCCAGCAGCCAAGCTGGCCGGCCCGCACAAGATACGCAGTATTTT. The chain has TRBV4-2 and TRBJ2-3; D remains ambiguous. V lost 1 base, J lost 5 bases, and 16 bases lay in between. There are 16 residues in the CDR3. Germline V lookup: CDR1 LGHNA, CDR2 YNFKEQ.

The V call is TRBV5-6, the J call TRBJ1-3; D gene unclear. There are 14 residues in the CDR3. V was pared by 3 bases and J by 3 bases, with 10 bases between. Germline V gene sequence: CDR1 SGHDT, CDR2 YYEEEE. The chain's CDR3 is CASSSIRFGNTIYF. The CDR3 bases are TGTGCCAGCAGCTCGATTCGATTTGGAAACACCATATATTTT.

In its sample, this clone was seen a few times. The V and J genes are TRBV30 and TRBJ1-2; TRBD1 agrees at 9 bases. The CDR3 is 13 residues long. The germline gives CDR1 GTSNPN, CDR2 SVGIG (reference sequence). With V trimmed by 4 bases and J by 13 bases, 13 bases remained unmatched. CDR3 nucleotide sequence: TGTGCCTGGAAAATGGGACAGGGAGGGGCGGGCACCTTC. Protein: CAWKMGQGGAGTF.